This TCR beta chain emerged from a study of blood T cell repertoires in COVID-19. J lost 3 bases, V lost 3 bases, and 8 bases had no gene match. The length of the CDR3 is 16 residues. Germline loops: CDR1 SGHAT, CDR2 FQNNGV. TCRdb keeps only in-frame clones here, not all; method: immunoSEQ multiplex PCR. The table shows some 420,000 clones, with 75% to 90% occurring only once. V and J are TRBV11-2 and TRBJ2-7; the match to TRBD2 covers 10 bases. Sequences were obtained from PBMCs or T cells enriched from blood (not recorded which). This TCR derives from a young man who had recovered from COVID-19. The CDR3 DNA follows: TGTGCCAGCAGCTTGGGGGTAGCGGGAGGAATCTACGAGCAGTACTTC. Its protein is CASSLGVAGGIYEQYF.